This T cell receptor (beta chain) originates from a study of blood T cell repertoires in COVID-19. Repertoires were generated with immunoSEQ multiplex PCR, while TCRdb's copy carries only in-frame clones and drops some. The sample carries approximately 120,000 clones, 80% to 95% recorded once. Sequenced: peripheral blood. The sequence was obtained from a man between 45 and 60 years old with COVID-19, enrolled during active disease.

The CDR3 protein is CASSSRKGAQHF. The DNA for the CDR3 is TGTGCCAGCAGCTCGAGAAAAGGAGCCCAGCATTTT. The chain employs TRBV12-3 or TRBV12-4 and TRBJ1-5; unclear D gene. The CDR3 runs 12 residues. Trimming cost V 6 bases and J 11 bases, with 14 bases left between them.